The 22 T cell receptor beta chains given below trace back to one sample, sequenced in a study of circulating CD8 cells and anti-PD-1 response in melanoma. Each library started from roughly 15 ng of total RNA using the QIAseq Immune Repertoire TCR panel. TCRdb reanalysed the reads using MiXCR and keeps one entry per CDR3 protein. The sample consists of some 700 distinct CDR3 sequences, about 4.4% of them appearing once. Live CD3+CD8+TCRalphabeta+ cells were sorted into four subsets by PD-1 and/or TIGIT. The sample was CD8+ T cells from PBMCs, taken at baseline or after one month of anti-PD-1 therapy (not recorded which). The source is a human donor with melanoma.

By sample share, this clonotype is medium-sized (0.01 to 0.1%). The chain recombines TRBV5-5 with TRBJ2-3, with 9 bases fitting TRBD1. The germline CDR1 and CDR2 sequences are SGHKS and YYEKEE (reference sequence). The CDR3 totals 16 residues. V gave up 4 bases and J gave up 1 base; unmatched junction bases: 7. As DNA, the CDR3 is TGTGCCAGCAGCCAAGGGGACAGGGCGGGCACAGATACGCAGTATTTT. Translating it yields CASSQGDRAGTDTQYF.

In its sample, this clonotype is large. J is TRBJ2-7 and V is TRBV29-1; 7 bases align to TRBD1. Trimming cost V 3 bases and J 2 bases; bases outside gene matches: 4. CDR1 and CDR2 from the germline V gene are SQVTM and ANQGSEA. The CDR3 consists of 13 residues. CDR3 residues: CSVEVRGTYEQYF. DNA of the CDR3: TGCAGCGTTGAGGTCAGGGGGACCTACGAGCAGTACTTC.

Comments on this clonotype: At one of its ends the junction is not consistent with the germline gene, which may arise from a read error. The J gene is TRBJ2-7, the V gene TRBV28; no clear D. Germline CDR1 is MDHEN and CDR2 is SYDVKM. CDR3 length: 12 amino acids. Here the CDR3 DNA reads TGTGCCGGCAGTTTTACAGCCTACGAGCAGTACTTC. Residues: CAGSFTAYEQYF.

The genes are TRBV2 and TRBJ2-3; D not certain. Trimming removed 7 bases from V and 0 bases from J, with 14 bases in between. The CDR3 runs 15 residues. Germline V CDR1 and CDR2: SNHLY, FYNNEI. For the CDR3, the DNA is TGTGCCAGCATCGAGCAGCCAGCTAGCACAGATACGCAGTATTTT. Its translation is CASIEQPASTDTQYF.

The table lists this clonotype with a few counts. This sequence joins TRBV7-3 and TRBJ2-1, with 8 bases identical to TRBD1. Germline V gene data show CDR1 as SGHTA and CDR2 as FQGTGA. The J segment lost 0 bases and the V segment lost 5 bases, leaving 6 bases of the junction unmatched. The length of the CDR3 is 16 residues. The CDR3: CASSHRTGSSYNEQFF. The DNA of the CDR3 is TGTGCCAGCAGCCACAGGACAGGGAGCTCCTACAATGAGCAGTTCTTC. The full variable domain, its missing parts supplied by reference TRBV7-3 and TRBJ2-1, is GAGVSQTPSNKVTEKGKYVELRCDPISGHTALYWYRQSLGQGPEFLIYFQGTGAADDSGLPNDRFFAVRPEGSVSTLKIQRTERGDSAVYLCASSHRTGSSYNEQFFGPGTRLTVL.

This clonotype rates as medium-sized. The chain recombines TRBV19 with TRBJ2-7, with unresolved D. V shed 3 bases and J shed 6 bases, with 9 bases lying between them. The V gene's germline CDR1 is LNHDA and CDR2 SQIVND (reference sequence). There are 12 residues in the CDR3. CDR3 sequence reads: CASSIGAGEQYF. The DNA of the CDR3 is TGTGCCAGTAGTATCGGCGCCGGCGAGCAGTACTTC.

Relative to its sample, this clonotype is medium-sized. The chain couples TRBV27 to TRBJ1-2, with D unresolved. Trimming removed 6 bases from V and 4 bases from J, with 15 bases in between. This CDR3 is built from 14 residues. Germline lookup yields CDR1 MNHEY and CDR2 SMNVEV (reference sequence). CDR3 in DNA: TGTGCCAGCAGCCCCGGACCCTTCCCCTATGGCTACACCTTC. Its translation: CASSPGPFPYGYTF.

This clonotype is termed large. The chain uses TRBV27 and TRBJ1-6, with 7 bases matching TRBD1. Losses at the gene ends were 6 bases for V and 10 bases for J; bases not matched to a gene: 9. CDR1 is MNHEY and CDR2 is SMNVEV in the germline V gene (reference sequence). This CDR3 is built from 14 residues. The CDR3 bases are TGTGCCAGCAGGCCGACAGGGCCAAGGTCACCCCTCCACTTT. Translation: CASRPTGPRSPLHF.

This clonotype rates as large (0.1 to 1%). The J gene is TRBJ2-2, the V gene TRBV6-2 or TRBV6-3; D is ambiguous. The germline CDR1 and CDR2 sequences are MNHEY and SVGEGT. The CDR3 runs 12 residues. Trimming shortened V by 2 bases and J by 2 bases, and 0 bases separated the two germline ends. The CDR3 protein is CASSYNTGELFF. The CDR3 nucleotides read TGTGCCAGCAGTTACAACACCGGGGAGCTGTTTTTT.

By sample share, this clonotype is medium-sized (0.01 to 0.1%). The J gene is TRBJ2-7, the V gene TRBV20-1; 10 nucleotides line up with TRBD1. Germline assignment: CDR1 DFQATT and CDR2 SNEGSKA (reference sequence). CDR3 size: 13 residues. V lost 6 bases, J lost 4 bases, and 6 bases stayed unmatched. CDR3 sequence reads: CSALTGGLYEQYF. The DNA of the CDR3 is TGCAGTGCCCTGACAGGGGGCCTGTACGAGCAGTACTTC.

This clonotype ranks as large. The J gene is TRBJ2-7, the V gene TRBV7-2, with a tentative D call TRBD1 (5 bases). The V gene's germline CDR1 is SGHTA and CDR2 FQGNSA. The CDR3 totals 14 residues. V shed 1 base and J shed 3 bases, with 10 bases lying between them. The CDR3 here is CASSLGRRGYEQYF. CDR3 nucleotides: TGTGCCAGCAGCTTAGGGCGAAGGGGCTACGAGCAGTACTTC.

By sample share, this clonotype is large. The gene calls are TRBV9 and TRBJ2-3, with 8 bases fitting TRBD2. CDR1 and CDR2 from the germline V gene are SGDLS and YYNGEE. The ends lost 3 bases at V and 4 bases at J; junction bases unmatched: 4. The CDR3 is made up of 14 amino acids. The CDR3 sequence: CASSAGGGPDTQYF. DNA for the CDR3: TGTGCCAGCAGCGCGGGCGGGGGGCCAGATACGCAGTATTTT.

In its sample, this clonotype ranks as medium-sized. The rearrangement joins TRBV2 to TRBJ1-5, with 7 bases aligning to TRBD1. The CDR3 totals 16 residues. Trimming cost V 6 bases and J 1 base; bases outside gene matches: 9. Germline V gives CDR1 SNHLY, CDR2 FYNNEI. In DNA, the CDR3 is TGTGCCAGCAGACTCGCGGCAGGGGGGAGCAATCAGCCCCAGCATTTT. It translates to CASRLAAGGSNQPQHF.

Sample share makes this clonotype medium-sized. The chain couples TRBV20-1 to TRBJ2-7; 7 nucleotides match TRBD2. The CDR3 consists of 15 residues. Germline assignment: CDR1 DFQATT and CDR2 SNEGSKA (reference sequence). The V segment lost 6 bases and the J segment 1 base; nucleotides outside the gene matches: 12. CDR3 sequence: CSAPPTGRVSYEQYF. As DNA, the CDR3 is TGCAGTGCACCGCCGACGGGGAGGGTATCCTACGAGCAGTACTTC.

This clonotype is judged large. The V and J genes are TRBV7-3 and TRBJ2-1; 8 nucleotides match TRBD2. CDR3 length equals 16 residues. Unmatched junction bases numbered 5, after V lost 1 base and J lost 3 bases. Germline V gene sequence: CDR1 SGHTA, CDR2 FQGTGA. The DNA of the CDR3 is TGTGCCAGCAGCTTAAGGCTGAGCGGGGGCTACAATGAGCAGTTCTTC. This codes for CASSLRLSGGYNEQFF.

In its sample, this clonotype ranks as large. CDR3 protein: CASSQPREGYEQYF. CDR3 in DNA: TGCGCCAGCAGCCAACCCAGGGAAGGCTACGAGCAGTACTTC. This chain links TRBV4-3 with TRBJ2-7; weak D call: TRBD1 (5 bases). CDR1 is LGHNA, CDR2 YSLEER, per germline. The CDR3 totals 14 residues. V shed 2 bases and J shed 3 bases, with 11 bases lying between them.

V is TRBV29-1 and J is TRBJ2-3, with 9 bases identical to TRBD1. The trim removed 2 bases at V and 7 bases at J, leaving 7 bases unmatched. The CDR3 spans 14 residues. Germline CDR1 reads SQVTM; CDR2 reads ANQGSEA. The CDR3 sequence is CSVETQGASYTQYF. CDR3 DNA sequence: TGCAGCGTTGAAACACAGGGGGCGAGTTATACGCAGTATTTT.

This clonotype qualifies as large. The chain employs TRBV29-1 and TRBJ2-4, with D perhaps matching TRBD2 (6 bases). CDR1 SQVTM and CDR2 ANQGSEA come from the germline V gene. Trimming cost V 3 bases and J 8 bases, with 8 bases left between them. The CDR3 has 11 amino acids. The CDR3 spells CSVDGGDIQYF. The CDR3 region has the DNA TGCAGCGTTGACGGGGGAGACATTCAGTACTTC.

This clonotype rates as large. This CDR3 is CASSLWGTGANVLTF. For the CDR3, the DNA is TGTGCCAGCAGTTTATGGGGGACTGGGGCCAACGTCCTGACTTTC. The chain carries TRBV27 and TRBJ2-6; perhaps D is TRBD1 or TRBD2 (5 bases each). The CDR3 consists of 15 residues. With 1 base removed from V and 2 bases from J, the gap between germline ends came to 6 bases. Per germline, CDR1 MNHEY and CDR2 SMNVEV (reference sequence).

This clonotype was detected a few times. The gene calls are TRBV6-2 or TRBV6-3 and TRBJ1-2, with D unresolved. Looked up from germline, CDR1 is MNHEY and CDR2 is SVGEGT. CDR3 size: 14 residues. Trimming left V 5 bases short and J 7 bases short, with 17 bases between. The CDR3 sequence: CASSPGTGGCGYTF. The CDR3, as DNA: TGTGCCAGCAGTCCGGGCACCGGAGGCTGTGGCTACACCTTC.

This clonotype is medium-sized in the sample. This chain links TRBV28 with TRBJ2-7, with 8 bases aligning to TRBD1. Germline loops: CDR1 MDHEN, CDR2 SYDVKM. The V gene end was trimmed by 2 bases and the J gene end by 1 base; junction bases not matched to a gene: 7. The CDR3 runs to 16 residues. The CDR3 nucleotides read TGTGCCAGCAGTTTAGGGACAGGACTTAAGTCCTACGAGCAGTACTTC. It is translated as CASSLGTGLKSYEQYF.

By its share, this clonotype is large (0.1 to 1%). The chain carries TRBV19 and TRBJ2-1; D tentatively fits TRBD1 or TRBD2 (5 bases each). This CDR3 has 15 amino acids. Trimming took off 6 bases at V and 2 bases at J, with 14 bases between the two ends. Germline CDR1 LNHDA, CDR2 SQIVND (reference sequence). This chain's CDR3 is CASREEGTPYNEQFF. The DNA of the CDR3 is TGTGCCAGTAGGGAGGAAGGGACCCCCTACAATGAGCAGTTCTTC.